These T cell receptor beta chains were read from a single sample in a study of cytomegalovirus exposure and HLA in healthy donors. Libraries were prepared by immunoSEQ multiplex PCR; TCRdb keeps only in-frame clonotypes and omits some of them. In the table there are 90,000 to 150,000 clones, about four fifths of which are singletons. Sequencing used PBMCs. Receptor source: a woman in her 40s in good health and CMV-seronegative. Each CDR3 is given with its conserved first and last residue. A D gene is named only where the DNA matches it firmly. Size tells how often a clone was seen (once, few, many) or the class of an expanded clone, and some rows leave it out.

J | D | size | V | DNA | CDR3
TRBJ2-3 | TRBD2 | once | TRBV5-1 | TGCGCCAGCAGCTTGTCGGTCGGTCGGCTAGCGGGACCAGATACGCAGTATTTT | CASSLSVGRLAGPDTQYF
TRBJ1-1 | TRBD1 | . | TRBV30 | TGTGCCTGGAGTGACGACCAGGGGGCGAGTCCGAACACTGAAGCTTTCTTT | CAWSDDQGASPNTEAFF
TRBJ2-3 | . | . | TRBV9 | TGTGCCAGCAGCGTGACTAGCACAGATACGCAGTATTTT | CASSVTSTDTQYF
TRBJ2-5 | TRBD1 | . | TRBV5-1 | TGCGCCAGCAGCACCGGGACAGGGAGAGAGACCCAGTACTTC | CASSTGTGRETQYF
TRBJ2-1 | TRBD2 | . | TRBV27 | TGTGCCAGCAGTTTACGGGCGGGGGGGGAGGTTTACGAGCAGTTCTTC | CASSLRAGGEVYEQFF
TRBJ2-3 | . | . | TRBV5-6 | TGTGCCAGCAGCCGCGCTAGCACAGATACGCAGTATTTT | CASSRASTDTQYF
TRBJ2-5 | . | . | TRBV7-6 | TGTGCCAGCAGCTCCAACAGGGCCTCCCAAGAGACCCAGTACTTC | CASSSNRASQETQYF
TRBJ2-1 | TRBD2 | . | TRBV29-1 | TGCAGCGCGAGGGGAATAGCGGGGGCTTATGAGCAGTTCTTC | CSARGIAGAYEQFF
TRBJ2-5 | TRBD1 | . | TRBV11-2 | TGTGCCAGCAGACGTGGACAGGGCAGGGAGACCCAGTACTTC | CASRRGQGRETQYF
TRBJ1-1 | . | . | TRBV25-1 | TGTGCCAGCAGTGAATCGGGCAGGGTAAGACCTGAAGCTTTCTTT | CASSESGRVRPEAFF
TRBJ2-3 | . | few | TRBV5-6 | TGTGCCAGCTATCCCCTGGCTAGGGAGACAGATACGCAGTATTTT | CASYPLARETDTQYF
TRBJ2-7 | . | . | TRBV29-1 | TGCAGCGTTGAGGAGGCCTACGAGCAGTACTTC | CSVEEAYEQYF
TRBJ2-5 | TRBD2 | once | TRBV7-6 | TGTGCCAGCAGCTCATCCCCCGGGGGGGCCAGGCAAGAGACCCAGTACTTC | CASSSSPGGARQETQYF
TRBJ1-5 | . | . | TRBV6-1 | TGTGCCAGCAGTGAAGGGAGGGTCCTCAATCAGCCCCAGCATTTT | CASSEGRVLNQPQHF
TRBJ1-1 | . | . | TRBV18 | TGTGCCAGCTCACCGGACAGCAACACTGAAGCTTTCTTT | CASSPDSNTEAFF
TRBJ2-1 | TRBD2 | . | TRBV7-2 | TGTGCCAGCAGCTTGGGTAGCGGGACCTACAATGAGCAGTTCTTC | CASSLGSGTYNEQFF
TRBJ2-7 | . | . | TRBV2 | TGTGCCAGCAGGAGTGTGGGGGGGGCATACGAGCAGTACTTC | CASRSVGGAYEQYF
TRBJ1-2 | . | . | TRBV18 | TGTGCCAGCTCACCGGGAAGAGGGCCAATCTATGGCTACACCTTC | CASSPGRGPIYGYTF
TRBJ2-7 | . | . | TRBV20-1 | TGCAGTGCAGGTACAGCCTACGAGCAGTACTTC | CSAGTAYEQYF
TRBJ1-1 | . | few | TRBV5-1 | TGCGCCAGCTCCGGCCGGGATGCCATGGGGACTGAAGCTTTCTTT | CASSGRDAMGTEAFF
TRBJ2-7 | TRBD2 | . | TRBV7-2 | TGTGCCAGCAGCGGGCGGACTAGCGGCTCCTACGAGCAGTACTTC | CASSGRTSGSYEQYF
TRBJ1-5 | . | . | TRBV28 | TGTGCCAGCAGTCCCCGTGGGCTGGCCTATAGCAATCAGCCCCAGCATTTT | CASSPRGLAYSNQPQHF
TRBJ1-6 | . | . | TRBV5-4 | TGTGCCAGCAGCTTGATTCAGGGTGGCTCACCCCTCCACTTT | CASSLIQGGSPLHF
TRBJ2-1 | TRBD2 | . | TRBV13 | TGTGCCAGCAGCTCCGAGGGACTAGTTCACAATGAGCAGTTCTTC | CASSSEGLVHNEQFF
TRBJ1-6 | . | . | TRBV18 | TGTGCCAGCTCGCCAGGCCTAACGCGGGTATCACCCCTCCACTTT | CASSPGLTRVSPLHF
TRBJ1-2 | . | . | TRBV2 | TGTGCCAGCAGTGAAAGCGACGGTGACTATGGCTACACCTTC | CASSESDGDYGYTF
TRBJ2-7 | TRBD1 | once | TRBV28 | TGTGCCAGCAGCGAAAACCGAGACAGGGGCTTATACGAGCAGTACTTC | CASSENRDRGLYEQYF
TRBJ1-1 | TRBD1 | . | TRBV27 | TGTGCCAGCAAACGGACAGGGGGCACTGAAGCTTTCTTT | CASKRTGGTEAFF
TRBJ1-1 | TRBD1 | . | TRBV4-3 | TGCGCCAGCAGCCAAGATTCAGGGGGCGCAGGGGGCACTGAAGCTTTCTTT | CASSQDSGGAGGTEAFF
TRBJ2-1 | TRBD2 | . | TRBV4-2 | TGTGCCAGCAGCCAAGAGGTGTGGACCAGCGGGGGGGCCCCTAGCGATGAGCAGTTCTTC | CASSQEVWTSGGAPSDEQFF
TRBJ2-7 | . | . | TRBV4-2 | TGTGCCAGCAGCCCCGGACAGTACTACGAGCAGTACTTC | CASSPGQYYEQYF
TRBJ2-1 | . | once | TRBV27 | TGTGCCAGCAGTTTAGACAGCTTCTCCTACAATGAGCAGTTCTTC | CASSLDSFSYNEQFF
TRBJ2-7 | . | . | TRBV9 | TGTGCCACCTCATCCCCCCGACCGACAAACTACGAGCAGTACTTC | CATSSPRPTNYEQYF
TRBJ2-1 | . | . | TRBV7-2 | TGTGCCAGCAGCGTACAGGGGGAGGGTGAGCAGTTCTTC | CASSVQGEGEQFF
TRBJ2-6 | TRBD1 | once | TRBV27 | TGTGCCAGCAGTCCACGGACAGGGACCTCTGGGGCCAACGTCCTGACTTTC | CASSPRTGTSGANVLTF
TRBJ2-2 | . | . | TRBV5-4 | TGTGCCAGCAGTTCTCCTAGAGGCAACGGGGAGCTGTTTTTT | CASSSPRGNGELFF
TRBJ1-1 | TRBD1 | once | TRBV7-9 | TGTTCCAGCAGCTTAGCTGGACAGGGCCCGGGGAGAGCTTTCTTT | CSSSLAGQGPGRAFF
TRBJ1-1 | TRBD1 | . | TRBV19 | TGTGCCAGTAGTATTTGGTCAGGGGGGAACACTGAAGCTTTCTTT | CASSIWSGGNTEAFF
TRBJ2-7 | . | . | TRBV30 | TGTGCCTGGAGTGACGGCTACGAGCAGTACTTC | CAWSDGYEQYF
TRBJ2-2 | TRBD2 | . | TRBV9 | TGTGCCAGCAGCGCCGTAGGGAGGGCCGGGGAGCTGTTTTTT | CASSAVGRAGELFF